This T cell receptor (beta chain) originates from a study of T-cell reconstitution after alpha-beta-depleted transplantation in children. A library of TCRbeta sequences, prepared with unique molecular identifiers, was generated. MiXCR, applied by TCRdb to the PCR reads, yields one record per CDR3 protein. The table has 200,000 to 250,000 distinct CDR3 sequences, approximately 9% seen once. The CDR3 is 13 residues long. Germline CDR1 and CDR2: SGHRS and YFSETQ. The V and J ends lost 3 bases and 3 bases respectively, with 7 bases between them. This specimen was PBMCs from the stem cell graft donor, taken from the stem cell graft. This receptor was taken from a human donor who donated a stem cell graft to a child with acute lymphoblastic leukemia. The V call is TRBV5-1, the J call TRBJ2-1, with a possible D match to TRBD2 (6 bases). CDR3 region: CASSSTSYNEQFF. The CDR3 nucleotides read TGCGCCAGCAGCTCGACTAGCTACAATGAGCAGTTCTTC.